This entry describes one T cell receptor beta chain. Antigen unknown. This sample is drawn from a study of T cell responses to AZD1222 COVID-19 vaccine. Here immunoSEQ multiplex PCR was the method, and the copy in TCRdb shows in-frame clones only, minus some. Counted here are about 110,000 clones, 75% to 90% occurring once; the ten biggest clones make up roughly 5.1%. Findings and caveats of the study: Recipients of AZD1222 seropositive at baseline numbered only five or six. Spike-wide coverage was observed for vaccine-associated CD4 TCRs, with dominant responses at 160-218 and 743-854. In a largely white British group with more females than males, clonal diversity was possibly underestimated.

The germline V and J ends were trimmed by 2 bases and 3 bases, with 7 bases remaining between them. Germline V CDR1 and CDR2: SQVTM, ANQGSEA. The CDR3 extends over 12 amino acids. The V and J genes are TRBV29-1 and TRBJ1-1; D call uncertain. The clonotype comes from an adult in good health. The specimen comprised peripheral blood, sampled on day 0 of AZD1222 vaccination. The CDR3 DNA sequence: TGCAGCGTTGAACAGTGGGACACTGAAGCTTTCTTT. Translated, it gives CSVEQWDTEAFF.